This T cell receptor (beta chain) was sequenced for a study of identical twins. Study-level findings and limits: Out-of-frame alpha sequences common to twins exhibited an excess of low generation probability.

Everyone who gave samples was a healthy Caucasian. There are a few counts of this clonotype. No antigen is known for it. MiXCR, run by TCRdb on the 5' RACE reads, gives a single entry per CDR3 protein. The table shows 1.5 million or so distinct CDR3 sequences, with under 35% occurring only once. V shed 3 bases, J shed 0 bases, and the junction held 7 bases outside the gene matches. CDR1 is DFQATT, CDR2 SNEGSKA, per germline (reference sequence). The CDR3 runs to 16 residues. The sequenced material came from cord blood. The TCR was taken from a newborn girl in good health. The chain recombines TRBV20-1 with TRBJ2-1; 8 bases fit TRBD2. CDR3 DNA sequence: TGCAGTGCTAGGTCCACTAGCGGCCTCTCCTACAATGAGCAGTTCTTC. Protein sequence: CSARSTSGLSYNEQFF.